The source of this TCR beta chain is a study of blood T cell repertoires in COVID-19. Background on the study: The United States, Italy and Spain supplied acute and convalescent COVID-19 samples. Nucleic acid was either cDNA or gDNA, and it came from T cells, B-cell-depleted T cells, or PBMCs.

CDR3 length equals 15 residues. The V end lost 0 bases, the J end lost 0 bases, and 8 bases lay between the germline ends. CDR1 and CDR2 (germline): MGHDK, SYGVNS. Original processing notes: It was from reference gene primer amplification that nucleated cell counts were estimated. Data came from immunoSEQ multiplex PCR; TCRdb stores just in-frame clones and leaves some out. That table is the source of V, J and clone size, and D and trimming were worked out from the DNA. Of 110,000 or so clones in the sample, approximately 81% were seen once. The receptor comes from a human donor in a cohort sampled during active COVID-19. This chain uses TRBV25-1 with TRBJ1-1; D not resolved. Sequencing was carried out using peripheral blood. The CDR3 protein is CASSEYADMNTEAFF. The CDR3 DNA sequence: TGTGCCAGCAGTGAATATGCAGACATGAACACTGAAGCTTTCTTT. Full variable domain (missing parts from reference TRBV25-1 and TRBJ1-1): EADIYQTPRYLVIGTGKKITLECSQTMGHDKMYWYQQDPGMELHLIHYSYGVNSTEKGDLSSESTVSRIRTEHFPLTLESARPSHTSQYLCASSEYADMNTEAFFGQGTRLTVV.